This passage covers 29 T cell receptor beta chains from one sample sequenced in a study of blood T cell repertoires in COVID-19. Clones were read by immunoSEQ multiplex PCR, and TCRdb kept only the in-frame ones, dropping some. This sample has approximately 59,000 clones, with about 81% found just once. Sequenced sample: peripheral blood. The receptor source for this set is a man in his sixties with COVID-19, enrolled during active disease.

The gene calls are TRBV7-2 and TRBJ1-2; D possibly corresponds to TRBD1 (5 bases). This CDR3 has 12 amino acids. V lost 5 bases and J lost 4, with 8 bases in between. Germline lookup yields CDR1 SGHTA and CDR2 FQGNSA. CDR3 loop: CASSRDSYGYTF. In DNA form, the CDR3 reads TGTGCCAGCAGCCGAGACAGCTATGGCTACACCTTC.

The chain uses TRBV11-2 and TRBJ2-1; no clear D. Trimming left V 0 bases short and J 0 bases short, with 6 bases between. CDR3 length equals 15 residues. The V gene's germline CDR1 is SGHAT and CDR2 FQNNGV. CDR3 coding DNA: TGTGCCAGCAGCTTAGAATCCGGCTCCTACAATGAGCAGTTCTTC. Its protein is CASSLESGSYNEQFF.

The J gene is TRBJ2-7, the V gene TRBV29-1; D remains unclear. The germline CDR1 and CDR2 sequences are SQVTM and ANQGSEA. CDR3 length: 11 amino acids. Trimming took 6 bases from V and 2 from J, leaving 8 bases between them. The CDR3: CSVAEAYEQYF. DNA for the CDR3: TGCAGCGTCGCAGAGGCCTACGAGCAGTACTTC.

The rearrangement links TRBV25-1 to TRBJ2-4; 7 bases agree with TRBD2. V was clipped by 8 bases and J by 2 bases; unmatched bases: 6. This CDR3 is 14 amino acids long. Germline loops: CDR1 MGHDK, CDR2 SYGVNS. CDR3 residues: CASFSGAPKNIQYF. The CDR3 region has the DNA TGTGCCAGCTTCAGCGGGGCCCCCAAAAACATTCAGTACTTC.

The chain has TRBV6-5 and TRBJ1-2; the D is unclear. Germline V lookup: CDR1 MNHEY, CDR2 SVGAGI. Trimming shortened V by 6 bases and J by 8 bases, and 13 bases separated the two germline ends. This CDR3 comprises 12 residues. DNA of the CDR3: TGTGCCAGCAGCGTTACTTCGAAAGGCTACACCTTC. Translating gives CASSVTSKGYTF.

This sequence joins TRBV2 and TRBJ2-7; tentative D call: TRBD1 (5 bases). Per the germline V gene, CDR1 is SNHLY and CDR2 is FYNNEI. This CDR3 contains 13 residues. V lost 6 bases, J lost 1 base, and 10 bases lay in between. This CDR3 reads CASRADSSYEQYF. Written as DNA, the CDR3 is TGTGCCAGCAGGGCCGACAGTTCCTACGAGCAGTACTTC. Together with reference TRBV2 and TRBJ2-7, the CDR3 gives the full variable domain: EPEVTQTPSHQVTQMGQEVILRCVPISNHLYFYWYRQILGQKVEFLVSFYNNEISEKSEIFDDQFSVERPDGSNFTLKIRSTKLEDSAMYFCASRADSSYEQYFGPGTRLTVT.

This rearrangement joins TRBV4-2 to TRBJ1-1; no clear D. Trimming took 0 bases from V and 1 from J, leaving 3 bases between them. Germline-derived CDR1 and CDR2 are LGHNA and YNFKEQ. The CDR3 length is 13 residues. The CDR3 loop is CASSQEANTEAFF. The CDR3 nucleotides are TGTGCCAGCAGCCAAGAGGCGAACACTGAAGCTTTCTTT.

The rearrangement uses TRBV27 and TRBJ2-7; D may be TRBD1 (5 bases). The CDR3 runs to 14 residues. Per the germline V gene, CDR1 is MNHEY and CDR2 is SMNVEV (reference sequence). Trimming removed 2 bases at V and 2 bases at J, with 10 bases between. The CDR3 DNA reads TGTGCCAGCAGTTTACAGGCAGGGACCTACGAGCAGTACTTC. The encoded protein is CASSLQAGTYEQYF.

A few counts support this clone. The J gene is TRBJ1-2, the V gene TRBV19; 8 bases map to TRBD1. The V segment lost 5 bases and the J segment 8 bases; nucleotides outside the gene matches: 4. The CDR3 loop spans 12 amino acids. CDR1 is LNHDA, CDR2 SQIVND, per germline (reference sequence). The CDR3 sequence: CASSGQGSGYTF. The CDR3 nucleotides are TGTGCCAGTAGTGGACAGGGAAGCGGCTACACCTTC.

The table lists this clone with a count of one. V is TRBV19 and J is TRBJ2-7, with D possibly being TRBD1 (6 bases). The V and J ends lost 10 bases and 6 bases respectively, with 13 bases between them. The CDR3 runs 11 residues. Germline V gives CDR1 LNHDA, CDR2 SQIVND (reference sequence). The CDR3 here is CATDQGLEQYF. Here the CDR3 DNA reads TGTGCCACCGATCAGGGGCTCGAGCAGTACTTC.

V and J are TRBV7-8 and TRBJ2-7; 9 bases are a match to TRBD1. V was pared by 5 bases and J by 2 bases, with 7 bases of the junction left unmatched. Germline loops: CDR1 SGHVS, CDR2 FQNEAQ. This CDR3 has 15 amino acids. The chain's CDR3 is CASSREDRGTYEQYF. In DNA form, the CDR3 reads TGTGCCAGCAGCCGGGAGGACAGGGGAACCTACGAGCAGTACTTC.

The chain couples TRBV7-3 to TRBJ2-2, with D possibly TRBD2 on 6 matching bases. The CDR3 consists of 14 residues. Trimming took off 5 bases at V and 1 base at J, with 8 bases between the two ends. Germline V CDR1 and CDR2: SGHTA, FQGTGA. CDR3 in amino acids: CASSLGGNTGELFF. The CDR3 nucleotides are TGTGCCAGCAGCCTGGGGGGGAACACCGGGGAGCTGTTTTTT.

The chain recombines TRBV4-2 with TRBJ1-5; 9 nucleotides match TRBD1. This CDR3 has 15 amino acids. The V and J ends lost 5 bases and 5 bases, in that order; junction bases with no gene match: 7. Germline CDR1 reads LGHNA; CDR2 reads YNFKEQ. The CDR3 loop reads CASSLGQGGHQPQHF. The CDR3 bases are TGTGCCAGCAGCTTGGGACAGGGAGGACATCAGCCCCAGCATTTT.

This clone was detected a few times. V is TRBV6-5 and J is TRBJ1-3; D gene ambiguous. Trimming cost V 8 bases and J 7 bases, with 15 bases left between them. CDR1 and CDR2 from the germline V gene are MNHEY and SVGAGI. The CDR3 covers 13 residues. In DNA, the CDR3 is TGTGCCAGCGTTCTAGCCTCACGCAACACCATATATTTT. It encodes CASVLASRNTIYF.

J is TRBJ2-2 and V is TRBV9; perhaps TRBD2 as D (5 bases). The germline V gene encodes CDR1 SGDLS and CDR2 YYNGEE. V was pared by 2 bases and J by 4 bases, with 18 bases between. The CDR3 is 17 residues long. CDR3 in DNA: TGTGCCAGCAGCGTTTTGTCGGACTCGTCCTCCACCGGGGAGCTGTTTTTT. Its protein product is CASSVLSDSSSTGELFF. Full variable domain (rest looked up from reference TRBV9 and TRBJ2-2): DSGVTQTPKHLITATGQRVTLRCSPRSGDLSVYWYQQSLDQGLQFLIQYYNGEERAKGNILERFSAQQFPDLHSELNLSSLELGDSALYFCASSVLSDSSSTGELFFGEGSRLTVL.

The rearrangement links TRBV12-5 to TRBJ1-2; 7 nucleotides agree with TRBD1. Germline CDR1 LGHNT, CDR2 FRNRAP. This CDR3 is 13 amino acids long. Trimming removed 3 bases from V and 8 bases from J; junction bases left unmatched: 6. Here the CDR3 DNA reads TGTGCTAGTGGTTTTGGGCAGGGGGAAGGCTACACCTTC. It codes for CASGFGQGEGYTF. The variable domain in full, completed from reference TRBV12-5 and TRBJ1-2, reads DARVTQTPRHKVTEMGQEVTMRCQPILGHNTVFWYRQTMMQGLELLAYFRNRAPLDDSGMPKDRFSAEMPDATLATLKIQPSEPRDSAVYFCASGFGQGEGYTFGSGTRLTVV.

CDR3 amino acids: CASSRRRGLTGELFF. CDR3 sequence (DNA): TGCGCCAGCAGCAGGAGAAGGGGGCTTACCGGGGAGCTGTTTTTT. The gene calls are TRBV5-1 and TRBJ2-2, with 7 bases lining up with TRBD1. The germline gives CDR1 SGHRS, CDR2 YFSETQ. The CDR3 spans 15 residues. With 4 bases clipped from V and 5 bases from J, the junction kept 8 bases outside the gene matches.

CDR3 amino acids: CASSLGSSSYNEQFF. CDR3 in DNA: TGCGCCAGCAGCTTGGGCTCCAGCTCCTACAATGAGCAGTTCTTC. The chain recombines TRBV5-1 with TRBJ2-1, with D unclear. CDR1 and CDR2 from the germline V gene are SGHRS and YFSETQ. V was shortened by 0 bases and J by 0 bases, with 7 bases between the two germline ends. The CDR3 has 15 residues.

The V and J genes are TRBV21-1 and TRBJ1-2; TRBD1 was called by the table and not checked on the DNA. TRBV21-1 is annotated as a pseudogene. The CDR3 is made up of 13 amino acids. DNA of the CDR3: TGTGCCAGCAGCCCTAGACAGAACTATGGCTACACCTTC. Its translation: CASSPRQNYGYTF.

This clone was found a few times. This chain joins TRBV6-5 and TRBJ2-7; 8 bases are shared with TRBD1. CDR1 is MNHEY, CDR2 SVGAGI, per germline. With V trimmed by 5 bases and J by 2 bases, 5 bases remained unmatched. This CDR3 comprises 14 residues. The CDR3 is CASSTGTGAYEQYF. CDR3 DNA sequence: TGTGCCAGCAGTACCGGGACAGGAGCCTACGAGCAGTACTTC.

The chain links TRBV5-1 to TRBJ2-2; TRBD1 matches at 10 bases. Germline V CDR1 and CDR2: SGHRS, YFSETQ. The CDR3 totals 16 residues. J lost 4 bases, V lost 4 bases, and 7 bases had no gene match. The CDR3 is CASSPLTGGFTGELFF. CDR3 nucleotides: TGCGCCAGCAGCCCACTGACAGGGGGCTTCACCGGGGAGCTGTTTTTT.

This chain uses TRBV9 with TRBJ1-6; a possible D gene is TRBD1 (6 bases). The CDR3 has 16 residues. V lost 4 bases and J 4 bases, leaving 15 bases between the germline ends. Looked up from germline, CDR1 is SGDLS and CDR2 is YYNGEE. The CDR3 spells CASSTRGPEYNSPLHF. As DNA, the CDR3 is TGTGCCAGCAGCACCAGGGGCCCCGAGTATAATTCACCCCTCCACTTT. Based on the CDR3 plus reference TRBV9 and TRBJ1-6, the full variable domain is DSGVTQTPKHLITATGQRVTLRCSPRSGDLSVYWYQQSLDQGLQFLIQYYNGEERAKGNILERFSAQQFPDLHSELNLSSLELGDSALYFCASSTRGPEYNSPLHFGNGTRLTVT.

The table lists this clone with a few counts. The CDR3 here is CASSEATGSYNEQFF. The CDR3 DNA is TGTGCCAGCAGTGAAGCTACGGGCTCCTACAATGAGCAGTTCTTC. The V gene is TRBV6-1, the J gene TRBJ2-1, with D unclear. The V gene's germline CDR1 is MNHNS and CDR2 SASEGT. This CDR3 comprises 15 residues. V lost 0 bases and J lost 0, with 6 bases in between.

The V and J genes are TRBV9 and TRBJ2-3, with D perhaps TRBD1 (6 bases). Germline V gene lookup returns CDR1 SGDLS and CDR2 YYNGEE. The V gene lost 3 bases and the J gene lost 0 bases, with 11 bases spanning the gap. This CDR3 has 15 residues. CDR3 nucleotides: TGTGCCAGCAGCGCACCGACAGGTAGCACAGATACGCAGTATTTT. As protein: CASSAPTGSTDTQYF.

This clone was counted only a few times. The chain has TRBV4-3 and TRBJ1-3; 8 positions match TRBD1. Germline V gives CDR1 LGHNA, CDR2 YSLEER. V was pared by 0 bases and J by 8 bases, with 9 bases of the junction left unmatched. The CDR3 spans 16 residues. CDR3 bases: TGCGCCAGCAGCCAAGAGCCAGGGGGCGCGGGACACACCATATATTTT. Translating gives CASSQEPGGAGHTIYF.

The rearrangement uses TRBV29-1 and TRBJ1-2, with 9 bases aligning to TRBD1. Germline V lookup: CDR1 SQVTM, CDR2 ANQGSEA. This CDR3 region has 13 residues. V gave up 7 bases and J gave up 5 bases; unmatched junction bases: 8. CDR3 in DNA: TGCAGCGCTCTATCGGACAGGGGATATGGCTACACCTTC. Residues: CSALSDRGYGYTF.

This clone was detected a few times. The CDR3 region has the DNA TGCGCCAGCAGCTTGAGTGCTAGCGCGAACACCGGGGAGCTGTTTTTT. It specifies CASSLSASANTGELFF. The J gene is TRBJ2-2, the V gene TRBV5-1; a possible D gene is TRBD2 (6 bases). Trimming took 1 base from V and 0 from J, leaving 10 bases between them. This CDR3 region has 16 residues. Per germline, CDR1 SGHRS and CDR2 YFSETQ.

The rearrangement links TRBV18 to TRBJ1-1; D not resolved. Trimming cost V 5 bases and J 5 bases, with 12 bases left between them. From germline, CDR1 is KGHSH and CDR2 LQKENI. The CDR3 length is 13 residues. CDR3 sequence (DNA): TGTGCCAGCTCATCCCGAGCGGGGACTGAAGCTTTCTTT. It specifies CASSSRAGTEAFF.

J is TRBJ2-2 and V is TRBV5-1, with a weak D call TRBD2 (6 bases). The CDR3 is made up of 14 amino acids. With 3 bases removed from V and 6 bases from J, the gap between germline ends came to 12 bases. Germline loops: CDR1 SGHRS, CDR2 YFSETQ. The CDR3 protein is CASSSGLPPGELFF. The CDR3 coding sequence is TGCGCCAGCAGCTCGGGACTGCCTCCCGGGGAGCTGTTTTTT. The variable domain in full, completed from reference TRBV5-1 and TRBJ2-2, reads KAGVTQTPRYLIKTRGQQVTLSCSPISGHRSVSWYQQTPGQGLQFLFEYFSETQRNKGNFPGRFSGRQFSNSRSEMNVSTLELGDSALYLCASSSGLPPGELFFGEGSRLTVL.